This TCR beta chain was sequenced for a study of T cell responses to AZD1222 COVID-19 vaccine. The study's findings and limits: Distributed over spike, vaccine-associated CD4 TCRs predominated at 160-218 and 743-854.

Libraries were prepared by immunoSEQ multiplex PCR; TCRdb keeps only in-frame clonotypes and omits some of them. This table holds approximately 150,000 clones, 90% to 95% found once. Germline V CDR1 and CDR2: SGHNT, YYREEE (reference sequence). Trimming took 4 bases from V and 1 from J, leaving 15 bases between them. The CDR3 is made up of 16 amino acids. Details on this clone: The antigen remains undetermined.

The sample consisted of peripheral blood, taken on day 0 of AZD1222 vaccination. The chain carries TRBV5-4 and TRBJ2-4, with D possibly called TRBD1 or TRBD2 (6 bases each). This receptor was obtained from an adult in good health. The CDR3 DNA sequence: TGTGCCAGCAGCCCAGACAGGAGGGGTGCCAAAAACATTCAGTACTTC. Amino acid sequence: CASSPDRRGAKNIQYF.